Presented here are 32 T cell receptor beta chains from one specimen sequenced in a study of shared clonotypes between healthy human individuals. Only in-frame clones appear in the TCRdb table, and some are missing; sequencing was by immunoSEQ multiplex PCR. This table has about 2.3 million clones, approximately 95% appearing once. The specimen was naive CD4+ T cells from PBMCs. Subset described: CD45RA+ positively selected. The receptors stem from a man aged 18 to 30 in good health. Some clones in this sample may be carry-over from other donors' samples.

J is TRBJ2-6 and V is TRBV7-9, with TRBD1 identical over 7 bases. The V gene's germline CDR1 is SEHNR and CDR2 FQNEAQ (reference sequence). V was pared by 5 bases and J by 4 bases, with 5 bases of the junction left unmatched. CDR3 length: 15 amino acids. The CDR3 nucleotides read TGTGCCAGCAGCGTCAGGGGGTCGGGGGCCAACGTCCTGACTTTC. Protein sequence: CASSVRGSGANVLTF.

This chain connects TRBV6-1 to TRBJ2-7; D remains unclear. Trimming pared 2 bases from V and 0 bases from J, leaving 8 bases between. The CDR3 length is 14 residues. Germline V gene sequence: CDR1 MNHNS, CDR2 SASEGT. The CDR3 DNA is TGTGCCAGCAGTGAAACTGCGAGCTCCTACGAGCAGTACTTC. This translates into CASSETASSYEQYF.

A word on this clone: This sample includes further DNA sequences coding for the same CDR3. The V and J genes are TRBV19 and TRBJ1-3; D might be TRBD1 (6 bases). V lost 4 bases and J 1 base, leaving 8 bases between the germline ends. Looked up from germline, CDR1 is LNHDA and CDR2 is SQIVND (reference sequence). The CDR3 runs to 14 residues. The CDR3: CASSTQGSGNTIYF. The CDR3 nucleotides are TGTGCCAGTAGTACACAGGGTTCTGGAAACACCATATATTTT.

The chain has TRBV4-1 and TRBJ2-7; 14 bases are shared with TRBD2. V was clipped by 1 base and J by 4 bases; unmatched bases: 6. The germline V gene encodes CDR1 MGHRA and CDR2 YSYEKL. CDR3 length equals 17 residues. The CDR3 protein is CASSQVGTSGSRYEQYF. The CDR3 nucleotides are TGCGCCAGCAGCCAAGTAGGGACTAGCGGGAGCAGGTACGAGCAGTACTTC.

V usage is TRBV19 and J usage is TRBJ2-4, with D possibly matching TRBD2 (6 bases). Germline values: CDR1 LNHDA, CDR2 SQIVND (reference sequence). Trimming took off 5 bases at V and 4 bases at J, with 15 bases between the two ends. The CDR3 is 15 residues long. CDR3 region: CASSSPGGAKNIQYF. CDR3 bases: TGTGCCAGTAGTTCCCCCGGAGGGGCGAAAAACATTCAGTACTTC.

This clone was seen once. CDR3: CASSADRGQDEQYF. The CDR3 coding sequence is TGTGCCAGCAGCGCGGACAGGGGGCAGGACGAGCAGTACTTC. The chain links TRBV5-4 to TRBJ2-7; 11 bases are a match to TRBD1. The CDR3 is made up of 14 amino acids. Germline assignment: CDR1 SGHNT and CDR2 YYREEE (reference sequence). The V gene end was trimmed by 4 bases and the J gene end by 5 bases; junction bases not matched to a gene: 5.

The chain recombines TRBV11-1 with TRBJ2-2; possible D gene TRBD2, 6 bases. CDR1 SGHAT and CDR2 FQDESV come from the germline V gene (reference sequence). The CDR3 runs 15 residues. Trimming removed 5 bases from V and 6 bases from J, with 16 bases in between. The CDR3 region is CASSPLGGASGELFF. The CDR3 DNA is TGTGCCAGCAGCCCCCTGGGGGGTGCGTCCGGGGAGCTGTTTTTT. Looking up the rest from reference TRBV11-1 and TRBJ2-2 gives the full variable domain: EAEVAQSPRYKITEKSQAVAFWCDPISGHATLYWYRQILGQGPELLVQFQDESVVDDSQLPKDRFSAERLKGVDSTLKIQPAELGDSAMYLCASSPLGGASGELFFGEGSRLTVL.

The chain recombines TRBV2 with TRBJ1-5, with 7 bases identical to TRBD1. After removal of 6 bases from V and 9 bases from J, the junction contained 8 bases not matched to a gene. The CDR3 covers 13 residues. Germline V gene sequence: CDR1 SNHLY, CDR2 FYNNEI. In nucleotides, the CDR3 is TGTGCCAGCAGAGACAGGGATGTAAGGCCCCAGCATTTT. This codes for CASRDRDVRPQHF.

The CDR3 nucleotides read TGTGCCAGCAGCTGGCCCGGGCGGAGGAAGTCAGATACGCAGTATTTT. Its translation: CASSWPGRRKSDTQYF. The genes are TRBV13 and TRBJ2-3; weak D call: TRBD2 (5 bases). V was shortened by 4 bases and J by 4 bases, with 18 bases between the two germline ends. CDR1 and CDR2 (germline): PRHDT, FYEKMQ (reference sequence). This CDR3 has 16 residues.

The CDR3 loop reads CAISEQGFYGYTF. CDR3 nucleotides: TGTGCCATCAGTGAACAGGGCTTCTATGGCTACACCTTC. The rearrangement uses TRBV10-3 and TRBJ1-2; weak D call: TRBD1 (6 bases). The CDR3 consists of 13 residues. V was clipped by 3 bases and J by 4 bases, with 9 bases between them. Germline-derived CDR1 and CDR2 are ENHRY and SYGVKD.

This chain uses TRBV2 with TRBJ2-5; D not resolved. V was pared by 6 bases and J by 4 bases, with 9 bases between. CDR1 SNHLY and CDR2 FYNNEI come from the germline V gene. The CDR3 covers 12 residues. CDR3 protein: CASSRQGETQYF. As DNA, the CDR3 is TGTGCCAGCAGCAGACAAGGAGAGACCCAGTACTTC.

The chain links TRBV15 to TRBJ2-1; a weak D match, TRBD2 (6 bases). The CDR3 is made up of 16 amino acids. The V gene lost 1 base and the J gene lost 7 bases, with 17 bases spanning the gap. Germline lookup yields CDR1 LNHNV and CDR2 YYDKDF (reference sequence). The CDR3 region has the DNA TGTGCCACCAGCAGAGTATCACGGGAGTGGAAAAATGAGCAGTTCTTC. Residues: CATSRVSREWKNEQFF.

The chain joins TRBV2 to TRBJ1-3; 7 bases fit TRBD1. The CDR3 runs 16 residues. CDR1 and CDR2 (germline): SNHLY, FYNNEI. The ends lost 4 bases at V and 2 bases at J; junction bases unmatched: 8. The CDR3 region is CASSGAVGQAGNTIYF. CDR3 bases: TGTGCCAGCAGTGGCGCTGTTGGACAGGCTGGAAACACCATATATTTT.

As regards this clone: This CDR3 is also generated by other DNA sequences in the sample. This chain joins TRBV28 and TRBJ1-1; D not certain. The ends were cut back, 4 bases at V and 0 bases at J, with 3 bases in the middle. The V gene's germline CDR1 is MDHEN and CDR2 SYDVKM. The CDR3 totals 12 residues. The CDR3 spells CASSSMNTEAFF. Written as DNA, the CDR3 is TGTGCCAGCAGTTCCATGAACACTGAAGCTTTCTTT.

The chain employs TRBV5-6 and TRBJ2-2; 8 bases are a match to TRBD2. The CDR3 runs 16 residues. J lost 1 base, V lost 3 bases, and 5 bases had no gene match. Germline loops: CDR1 SGHDT, CDR2 YYEEEE. The CDR3 reads CASSYRTSGNTGELFF. The CDR3 coding sequence is TGTGCCAGCAGCTACCGTACTAGCGGGAACACCGGGGAGCTGTTTTTT.

V is TRBV28 and J is TRBJ2-7; 9 nucleotides line up with TRBD1. After removal of 6 bases from V and 2 bases from J, the junction contained 8 bases not matched to a gene. Germline assignment: CDR1 MDHEN and CDR2 SYDVKM. The CDR3 totals 15 residues. This chain's CDR3 is CASSPGQGSPYEQYF. CDR3 sequence (DNA): TGTGCCAGCAGCCCGGGACAGGGATCTCCCTACGAGCAGTACTTC.

The genes are TRBV29-1 and TRBJ2-3, with 11 bases matching TRBD2. The junction had 10 bases not matched to a gene; V was cut back by 7 bases and J by 4 bases. Looked up from germline, CDR1 is SQVTM and CDR2 is ANQGSEA. The CDR3 totals 15 residues. The CDR3 bases are TGCAGCGGCCGCCCTCTAGCGGGAGGATCAGATACGCAGTATTTT. This encodes CSGRPLAGGSDTQYF.

The genes are TRBV28 and TRBJ1-1; 7 bases fit TRBD1. V lost 5 bases, J lost 0 bases, and 9 bases stayed unmatched. The CDR3 is 16 amino acids. CDR1 and CDR2 from the germline V gene are MDHEN and SYDVKM. CDR3 residues: CASSTRQGGMNTEAFF. CDR3 nucleotides: TGTGCCAGCAGTACCCGACAGGGCGGGATGAACACTGAAGCTTTCTTT.

This clone is a singleton in its sample. The chain combines TRBV9 with TRBJ2-4; a weak D match, TRBD2 (5 bases). The CDR3 consists of 14 residues. Between the trimmed V and J ends, which lost 4 bases and 8 bases, there was a span of 16 bases. CDR1 and CDR2 from the germline V gene are SGDLS and YYNGEE. The CDR3 loop is CASSLGRRWDIQYF. The CDR3 nucleotides read TGTGCCAGCAGCCTAGGCCGGAGGTGGGACATTCAGTACTTC.

The table lists this clone with a count of one. The rearrangement uses TRBV5-4 and TRBJ2-7, with TRBD1 identical over 7 bases. Germline CDR1 is SGHNT and CDR2 is YYREEE (reference sequence). J lost 6 bases, V lost 4 bases, and 13 bases had no gene match. The CDR3 extends over 15 amino acids. For the CDR3, the DNA is TGTGCCAGCAGCATAGACCGGGACAGTGGGCTCGAGCAGTACTTC. As protein: CASSIDRDSGLEQYF.

This chain connects TRBV5-5 to TRBJ2-3, with D perhaps TRBD1 (5 bases). The V gene's germline CDR1 is SGHKS and CDR2 YYEKEE (reference sequence). The CDR3 has 13 residues. Between the trimmed V and J ends, which lost 4 bases and 5 bases, there was a span of 11 bases. The CDR3 loop reads CASSPQGKDTQYF. For the CDR3, the DNA is TGTGCCAGCAGCCCCCAGGGAAAAGATACGCAGTATTTT.

The V call is TRBV9, the J call TRBJ2-1; D is unclear. CDR3 size: 14 residues. V shed 4 bases and J shed 3 bases, with 11 bases lying between them. Germline V gene sequence: CDR1 SGDLS, CDR2 YYNGEE. CDR3 in DNA: TGTGCCAGCAGCCTAGTCCAGGACTACAATGAGCAGTTCTTC. Residues: CASSLVQDYNEQFF.

The V gene is TRBV5-1, the J gene TRBJ2-7; tentatively, D is TRBD2 (6 bases). There are 16 residues in the CDR3. CDR1 is SGHRS and CDR2 is YFSETQ in the germline V gene. Trimming took off 0 bases at V and 0 bases at J, with 13 bases between the two ends. The CDR3 loop is CASSLAGGLLSYEQYF. The CDR3 DNA follows: TGCGCCAGCAGCTTGGCCGGAGGGCTCCTCTCCTACGAGCAGTACTTC.

The J gene is TRBJ2-7, the V gene TRBV28; the D gene is possibly TRBD2 (6 bases). This CDR3 is built from 15 residues. Trimming took 6 bases from V and 2 from J, leaving 17 bases between them. CDR1 is MDHEN, CDR2 SYDVKM, per germline. CDR3 bases: TGTGCCAGCAGCTGGGACTTAATGGGCACCTACGAGCAGTACTTC. It encodes CASSWDLMGTYEQYF.

Only one count was recorded for this clone. The chain carries TRBV5-4 and TRBJ2-7, with a tentative D call TRBD1 (8 bases). CDR3 size: 17 residues. CDR1 and CDR2 from the germline V gene are SGHNT and YYREEE (reference sequence). V was shortened by 4 bases and J by 2 bases, with 22 bases between the two germline ends. Here the CDR3 DNA reads TGTGCCAGCAGCGCTCCTCTACGGACAGGGAGGGCCTACGAGCAGTACTTC. Protein: CASSAPLRTGRAYEQYF.

The genes are TRBV6-1 and TRBJ2-1; perhaps D is TRBD1 or TRBD2 (6 bases each). The CDR3 contains 17 residues. The germline CDR1 and CDR2 sequences are MNHNS and SASEGT. Deletions cut 4 bases from V and 5 bases from J, with 21 bases between. CDR3 amino acids: CASSGGQGLRFNNEQFF. The CDR3 DNA sequence: TGTGCCAGCAGTGGGGGGCAGGGACTCCGATTTAACAATGAGCAGTTCTTC.

Worth noting for this clone: Other DNA sequences in this specimen translate into the identical CDR3. The chain joins TRBV28 to TRBJ2-7; no clear D gene. V was cut by 3 bases and J by 0 bases, with 6 bases left in between. This CDR3 comprises 13 residues. Germline lookup yields CDR1 MDHEN and CDR2 SYDVKM. CDR3 sequence (DNA): TGTGCCAGCAGTTTTTCGCTCTCCTACGAGCAGTACTTC. Its protein is CASSFSLSYEQYF.

The chain links TRBV29-1 to TRBJ2-5; a weak D match, TRBD2 (5 bases). This CDR3 region has 12 residues. Germline V gives CDR1 SQVTM, CDR2 ANQGSEA. Trimming shortened V by 3 bases and J by 4 bases, and 9 bases separated the two germline ends. Here the CDR3 DNA reads TGCAGCGTTGATTATGGGAGAGAGACCCAGTACTTC. This codes for CSVDYGRETQYF.

The rearrangement links TRBV18 to TRBJ2-1; TRBD2 matches at 9 bases. J gave up 8 bases and V 5 bases, and 10 bases lay outside the gene matches. The CDR3 contains 15 residues. CDR1 is KGHSH, CDR2 LQKENI, per germline. CDR3 sequence (DNA): TGTGCCAGCTCAGCCCGACTAGCGGCCCTGGATGAGCAGTTCTTC. Encoded protein: CASSARLAALDEQFF.

The chain couples TRBV4-3 to TRBJ1-2, with TRBD1 identical over 8 bases. CDR3 size: 18 residues. CDR1 LGHNA and CDR2 YSLEER come from the germline V gene. After removal of 2 bases from V and 4 bases from J, the junction contained 15 bases not matched to a gene. CDR3 nucleotides: TGCGCCAGCAGCCAAAGGGCAGGGGGCGGTATGTTTATCTATGGCTACACCTTC. This encodes CASSQRAGGGMFIYGYTF.

The chain employs TRBV5-1 and TRBJ1-2, with D perhaps TRBD1 (5 bases). CDR3 length: 14 amino acids. The germline gives CDR1 SGHRS, CDR2 YFSETQ. V lost 0 bases and J lost 7, with 13 bases in between. The CDR3 protein is CASSLGPSQGGYTF. The CDR3 DNA reads as TGCGCCAGCAGCTTGGGGCCGTCGCAGGGTGGCTACACCTTC.

The rearrangement uses TRBV7-2 and TRBJ2-1; 10 bases fit TRBD2. The V gene's germline CDR1 is SGHTA and CDR2 FQGNSA. V gave up 4 bases and J gave up 8 bases; unmatched junction bases: 11. The CDR3 totals 16 residues. This chain's CDR3 is CASSSEGLALRYEQFF. The CDR3 region has the DNA TGTGCCAGCAGCTCCGAGGGACTAGCGTTGAGGTATGAGCAGTTCTTC.